This T cell receptor beta chain is from a study of blood T cell repertoires in COVID-19. Sequencing used immunoSEQ multiplex PCR; TCRdb keeps in-frame clones, though not all of them. Among 150,000 or so clones listed, less than 90% were seen once. V lost 2 bases and J lost 2; bases outside the gene matches: 1. From germline, CDR1 is KGHDR and CDR2 SFDVKD. The length of the CDR3 is 14 residues. The chain has TRBV24-1 and TRBJ2-7, with 8 bases lining up with TRBD2. Sequenced sample: peripheral blood. This sequence originates from a man aged 60 to 69 with acute or convalescent COVID-19. CDR3 sequence: CATSDSGGAYEQYF. CDR3 bases: TGTGCCACCAGTGATTCGGGAGGGGCCTACGAGCAGTACTTC.